This TCR beta chain is drawn from a study of shared clonotypes between healthy human individuals. Points from the study as a whole: Donors were few, which limited the genetic and exposure-history diversity represented. Clonotype sharing across four donors was observed for around 5.1% of naive CD4 clonotypes.

For this clone: Its antigen is not identified.

A CD45RA+ naive subset and a CD45RA-negative memory subset were split from CD4+ cells. Libraries were prepared by immunoSEQ multiplex PCR; TCRdb keeps only in-frame clonotypes and omits some of them. The profile shows around 700,000 clones, 60% to 80% of them singletons. The CDR3 is 14 residues long. Germline-derived CDR1 and CDR2 are SGHRS and YFSETQ. Trimming cost V 4 bases and J 0 bases, with 8 bases left between them. The receptor comes from a woman between 25 and 40 years old in good health. The material sequenced was memory CD4+ T cells sorted from blood. Subset indicated: CD45RA-negative fraction. The chain is built from TRBV5-1 and TRBJ1-3; D call uncertain. The CDR3 protein is CASSADYSGNTIYF. CDR3 in DNA: TGCGCCAGCAGCGCGGACTACTCTGGAAACACCATATATTTT.